One and the same sample provided the 30 T cell receptor beta chains below, sequenced in a study of beta chain features in type 1 diabetes. Study-wide results and caveats: TCRB CDR3 length was moderately but significantly reduced in all four CD4+ subsets of Type 1 diabetes patients.

No antigen has been identified for these receptors. Sequenced material consisted of expressed TCRB transcripts (all of the isolated RNA was reverse transcribed). Profiled with immunoSEQ multiplex PCR; TCRdb holds only in-frame clones, not every one. This sample yields 120,000 to 150,000 clones, of which around 13% are seen a single time; approximately 1.3% belongs to the top ten. The sequenced sample was central memory CD4+ T cells from blood. The receptors shown here come from a man younger than 35 with type 1 diabetes.

This chain uses TRBV29-1 with TRBJ1-6, with a possible D match to TRBD1 (6 bases). Trimming pared 6 bases from V and 9 bases from J, leaving 15 bases between. CDR3 length equals 13 residues. Germline V gene lookup returns CDR1 SQVTM and CDR2 ANQGSEA. CDR3 nucleotides: TGCAGCGTGCGCCGGACAGAGATTTCACCCCTCCACTTT. This encodes CSVRRTEISPLHF. Complete variable domain (other parts from reference TRBV29-1 and TRBJ1-6): SAVISQKPSRDICQRGTSLTIQCQVDSQVTMMFWYRQQPGQSLTLIATANQGSEATYESGFVIDKFPISRPNLTFSTLTVSNMSPEDSSIYLCSVRRTEISPLHFGNGTRLTVT.

This clone was counted a few times. Within the sample, other DNA sequences also encode this same CDR3. The chain employs TRBV6-1 and TRBJ2-5, with D maybe TRBD2 (5 bases). Germline CDR1 reads MNHNS; CDR2 reads SASEGT. V was shortened by 8 bases and J by 5 bases, with 6 bases between the two germline ends. The CDR3 is 10 amino acids. The CDR3 reads CASRRETQYF. The CDR3 nucleotides are TGTGCCAGCCGGAGGGAGACCCAGTACTTC.

This clone was seen a few times. The rearrangement links TRBV29-1 to TRBJ1-2; unclear D gene. CDR1 SQVTM and CDR2 ANQGSEA come from the germline V gene. The CDR3 extends over 13 amino acids. V shed 6 bases and J shed 3 bases, with 14 bases lying between them. As DNA, the CDR3 is TGCAGCGTCGACCCCGGGAACCACTATGGCTACACCTTC. Its translation is CSVDPGNHYGYTF.

The V and J genes are TRBV2 and TRBJ2-2; a weak D match, TRBD1 (6 bases). V lost 6 bases to trimming and J lost 2 bases, with 10 bases between them. Germline CDR1 SNHLY, CDR2 FYNNEI. The CDR3 has 14 residues. CDR3 nucleotide sequence: TGTGCCAGCAGGACAGGTTCTAACACCGGGGAGCTGTTTTTT. Protein product: CASRTGSNTGELFF.

The chain carries TRBV7-2 and TRBJ2-2; D is unresolved. V gave up 1 base and J gave up 4 bases, with 10 bases separating them. Germline CDR1 reads SGHTA; CDR2 reads FQGNSA. This CDR3 spans 15 amino acids. As DNA, the CDR3 is TGTGCCAGCAGCTTAGACAGTTTAGGCACCGGGGAGCTGTTTTTT. Translating gives CASSLDSLGTGELFF. Complete variable domain (other parts from reference TRBV7-2 and TRBJ2-2): GAGVSQSPSNKVTEKGKDVELRCDPISGHTALYWYRQSLGQGLEFLIYFQGNSAPDKSGLPSDRFSAERTGGSVSTLTIQRTQQEDSAVYLCASSLDSLGTGELFFGEGSRLTVL.

In its sample, this clone was seen a few times. This rearrangement joins TRBV12-5 to TRBJ1-1; D unresolved. Germline V gene data show CDR1 as LGHNT and CDR2 as FRNRAP. This CDR3 spans 14 amino acids. Trimming took off 2 bases at V and 4 bases at J, with 11 bases between the two ends. CDR3 nucleotides: TGTGCTAGTGGTTTGACCCTGGACGGCACTGAAGCTTTCTTT. Translated, it gives CASGLTLDGTEAFF.

This sequence joins TRBV5-1 and TRBJ1-2; unclear D gene. Germline CDR1 and CDR2: SGHRS and YFSETQ. The CDR3 has 14 amino acids. V dropped 5 bases and J dropped 5 bases, with 16 bases sitting between them. CDR3 protein: CASSLEGEGYGYTF. The CDR3 DNA reads TGCGCCAGCAGTCTAGAGGGAGAAGGATATGGCTACACCTTC.

This clone was detected only a few times. The chain employs TRBV5-7 and TRBJ2-2; D is unresolved. TRBV5-7 is an open reading frame, and its role is uncertain. The CDR3 is made up of 12 amino acids. V lost 1 base to trimming and J lost 9 bases, with 7 bases between them. In DNA form, the CDR3 reads TGTGCCAGCAGCTTGAGAGGCAGGGAGCTGTTTTTT. As protein: CASSLRGRELFF.

The table lists this clone with a few counts. This chain joins TRBV7-2 and TRBJ1-1, with TRBD1 matching 7 bases. Trimming cost V 7 bases and J 2 bases; bases outside gene matches: 10. This CDR3 region has 15 residues. Per the germline V gene, CDR1 is SGHTA and CDR2 is FQGNSA. The CDR3 spells CASTLDRQGNTEAFF. The CDR3 DNA follows: TGTGCCAGCACCCTCGACCGACAGGGAAACACTGAAGCTTTCTTT.

The genes are TRBV5-4 and TRBJ1-1; D unresolved. V was shortened by 2 bases and J by 1 base, with 9 bases between the two germline ends. Germline assignment: CDR1 SGHNT and CDR2 YYREEE (reference sequence). The CDR3 is made up of 14 amino acids. The CDR3 loop reads CASSFGGWNTEAFF. CDR3 coding DNA: TGTGCCAGCAGCTTTGGCGGGTGGAACACTGAAGCTTTCTTT.

The genes are TRBV5-4 and TRBJ2-5; no firm D call. The germline gives CDR1 SGHNT, CDR2 YYREEE (reference sequence). V was cut by 3 bases and J by 4 bases, with 10 bases left in between. The length of the CDR3 is 13 residues. In DNA, the CDR3 is TGTGCCAGCAGCTCGGCGCGAGGAGAGACCCAGTACTTC. Residues: CASSSARGETQYF.

This clone was recorded a few times. CDR3 sequence reads: CASSLVGTADQPQHF. DNA of the CDR3: TGCGCCAGCAGCTTGGTAGGGACAGCCGATCAGCCCCAGCATTTT. V and J are TRBV5-1 and TRBJ1-5, with 7 nucleotides matching TRBD1. J lost 5 bases, V lost 0 bases, and 5 bases had no gene match. The CDR3 is 15 amino acids. Germline values: CDR1 SGHRS, CDR2 YFSETQ.

The V call is TRBV25-1, the J call TRBJ2-5; D gene ambiguous. The CDR3 is 14 amino acids. Germline values: CDR1 MGHDK, CDR2 SYGVNS. Trimming shortened V by 1 base and J by 8 bases, and 14 bases separated the two germline ends. The CDR3 DNA reads TGTGCCAGCAGTGAATCGGCGCCCATCCAAACCCAGTACTTC. It is translated as CASSESAPIQTQYF.

The chain recombines TRBV6-1 with TRBJ2-5, with 7 bases identical to TRBD2. The CDR3 spans 14 residues. V was pared by 7 bases and J by 5 bases, with 10 bases of the junction left unmatched. Germline CDR1 is MNHNS and CDR2 is SASEGT. The CDR3, as DNA: TGTGCCAGCACCCGCCAACTAGCGTTCGAGACCCAGTACTTC. This sequence encodes CASTRQLAFETQYF.

The chain recombines TRBV6-6 with TRBJ1-2, with TRBD1 matching over 7 bases. Germline V CDR1 and CDR2: MNHNY, SVGAGI (reference sequence). Trimming cost V 6 bases and J 5 bases; bases outside gene matches: 3. This CDR3 contains 12 residues. The CDR3 DNA reads TGTGCCAGCAGCCCGACAGGGTATGGCTACACCTTC. It translates to CASSPTGYGYTF.

DNA of the CDR3: TGTGCCAGCACCAAGAGGGGGCACGGTGAAAAACTGTTTTTT. Amino acids: CASTKRGHGEKLFF. This chain joins TRBV7-8 and TRBJ1-4, with TRBD1 matching over 7 bases. The V gene end was trimmed by 7 bases and the J gene end by 7 bases; junction bases not matched to a gene: 9. The CDR3 contains 14 residues. The V gene's germline CDR1 is SGHVS and CDR2 FQNEAQ. The entire variable domain, with the rest obtained from reference TRBV7-8 and TRBJ1-4, is as follows: GAGVSQSPRYKVAKRGQDVALRCDPISGHVSLFWYQQALGQGPEFLTYFQNEAQLDKSGLPSDRFFAERPEGSVSTLKIQRTQQEDSAVYLCASTKRGHGEKLFFGSGTQLSVL.

This chain joins TRBV19 and TRBJ1-2, with a weak D call TRBD1 (5 bases). Trimming took off 5 bases at V and 2 bases at J, with 12 bases between the two ends. The CDR3 loop spans 14 amino acids. Germline values: CDR1 LNHDA, CDR2 SQIVND (reference sequence). CDR3 bases: TGTGCCAGTAGTTCTGGGACGACCAACTATGGCTACACCTTC. Protein: CASSSGTTNYGYTF.

The V call is TRBV16, the J call TRBJ2-7; D unresolved. This CDR3 spans 13 amino acids. Germline assignment: CDR1 KGHSY and CDR2 FQNENV. The ends were cut back, 5 bases at V and 0 bases at J, with 8 bases in the middle. DNA for the CDR3: TGTGCCAGCAGCGACGGTAGCTCCTACGAGCAGTACTTC. Protein product: CASSDGSSYEQYF.

This clone was observed a few times. J is TRBJ1-1 and V is TRBV7-8; D call uncertain. Deletions cut 5 bases from V and 4 bases from J, with 17 bases between. Per germline, CDR1 SGHVS and CDR2 FQNEAQ. The CDR3 contains 15 residues. CDR3 sequence (DNA): TGTGCCAGCAGCCCTAGCACAGTCCTGGGCACTGAAGCTTTCTTT. Its translation: CASSPSTVLGTEAFF.

The chain links TRBV15 to TRBJ2-5, with a possible D match to TRBD2 (7 bases). Germline V gene lookup returns CDR1 LNHNV and CDR2 YYDKDF (reference sequence). The CDR3 totals 16 residues. The V end lost 5 bases, the J end lost 2 bases, and 18 bases lay between the germline ends. The CDR3 loop reads CATSGGVGGQQETQYF. CDR3 DNA sequence: TGTGCCACCAGCGGCGGGGTCGGGGGGCAGCAAGAGACCCAGTACTTC.

This clone has just a few counts. V and J are TRBV13 and TRBJ1-3; no firm D call. Germline-derived CDR1 and CDR2 are PRHDT and FYEKMQ (reference sequence). V lost 6 bases to trimming and J lost 2 bases, with 5 bases between them. The CDR3 is made up of 12 amino acids. The CDR3 bases are TGTGCCAGCAGGGGCCCTGGAAACACCATATATTTT. Translating it yields CASRGPGNTIYF.

Regarding this clone: At one end, the junction sequence differs from germline, possibly due to a read error. V usage is TRBV7-7 and J usage is TRBJ2-5; D is possibly TRBD1 (5 bases). The germline V gene has CDR1 SSHAT and CDR2 FNYEAQ (reference sequence). This CDR3 has 14 amino acids. This CDR3 is CASSQTDTQGTQYF. The DNA for the CDR3 is TGTGCTAGCAGTCAAACGGACACCCAGGGGACCCAGTACTTC.

The J gene is TRBJ2-6, the V gene TRBV14; possibly TRBD2 for D (5 bases). The CDR3 spans 13 residues. Germline-derived CDR1 and CDR2 are SGHDN and FVKESK. V lost 4 bases to trimming and J lost 12 bases, with 13 bases between them. Here the CDR3 reads CASSLLEGGVLTF. The CDR3 region has the DNA TGTGCCAGCAGCCTCCTAGAGGGCGGCGTCCTGACTTTC.

V gene TRBV29-1 combines with J gene TRBJ1-5; D might be TRBD1 (5 bases). Trimming stripped 4 bases from V and 11 bases from J, with 18 bases between. The CDR3 extends over 13 amino acids. Germline CDR1 SQVTM, CDR2 ANQGSEA. CDR3 DNA sequence: TGCAGCGTTGGGGGCGCGTTGGATGGAGCCCAGCATTTT. Its protein is CSVGGALDGAQHF.

This clone was seen a handful of times. The chain is built from TRBV9 and TRBJ2-3; D might be TRBD1 (5 bases). The V gene's germline CDR1 is SGDLS and CDR2 YYNGEE. This CDR3 has 14 residues. Trimming took 0 bases from V and 3 from J, leaving 8 bases between them. The CDR3 is CASSVVAGTDTQYF. The CDR3 DNA reads as TGTGCCAGCAGCGTAGTGGCAGGGACAGATACGCAGTATTTT.

Turning to this clone: This clone may be a read error of a much larger clone one base away. The rearrangement links TRBV28 to TRBJ2-7; possibly TRBD2 for D (6 bases). Germline CDR1 and CDR2: MDHEN and SYDVKM. The V end was cut by 6 bases, the J end by 7 bases, with 19 bases between. The CDR3 runs to 14 residues. CDR3 amino acids: CASRPPPTGGEQYF. For the CDR3, the DNA is TGTGCCAGCAGGCCACCGCCGACCGGAGGGGAGCAGTACTTC.

The chain is built from TRBV5-6 and TRBJ1-2; D not resolved. The CDR3 is 14 residues long. Germline CDR1 is SGHDT and CDR2 is YYEEEE. V was shortened by 1 base and J by 4 bases, with 11 bases between the two germline ends. The CDR3 DNA reads TGTGCCAGCAGCTTGACCCAAGACCCCTATGGCTACACCTTC. Protein: CASSLTQDPYGYTF.

The rearrangement joins TRBV27 to TRBJ2-1, with a possible D match to TRBD1 (6 bases). This CDR3 region has 15 residues. The germline CDR1 and CDR2 sequences are MNHEY and SMNVEV (reference sequence). Trimming shortened V by 4 bases and J by 6 bases, and 16 bases separated the two germline ends. CDR3 sequence: CASSSPNARGNEQFF. In DNA form, the CDR3 reads TGTGCCAGCAGTTCCCCTAATGCCAGGGGCAATGAGCAGTTCTTC.

The chain is built from TRBV25-1 and TRBJ1-2; 7 positions agree with TRBD1. J gave up 5 bases and V 1 base, and 4 bases lay outside the gene matches. Germline CDR1 MGHDK, CDR2 SYGVNS. The CDR3 runs 14 residues. CDR3 coding DNA: TGTGCCAGCAGTGAATCGGGGACAGCTTATGGCTACACCTTC. Translated, it gives CASSESGTAYGYTF.

Many counts were recorded for this clone. The chain is built from TRBV5-6 and TRBJ1-4; perhaps TRBD1 as D (5 bases). The V gene's germline CDR1 is SGHDT and CDR2 YYEEEE. V was cut by 4 bases and J by 0 bases, with 13 bases left in between. This CDR3 is built from 16 residues. CDR3 sequence: CASSPAGATTNEKLFF. For the CDR3, the DNA is TGTGCCAGCAGCCCGGCCGGGGCAACAACTAATGAAAAACTGTTTTTT.